This TCR beta chain derives from a study of blood T cells in healthy people across ages. Study in general: The template switching approach captured approximately one barcoded beta molecule for every two T cells. Findings of the study overall: There was no known CMV status for donors, so expanded clonotype changes were possibly confounded. Age brought a roughly linear fall in TCR beta diversity measured per million T cells.

This clonotype was counted between two and nine times. Its antigen is currently unknown. A second PCR of about 7 to 11 cycles used a sample-barcoded 5' primer and a J-beta primer mix. Each cDNA molecule carried a tag from a template-switch adaptor that contained 12 random nucleotides. TCRdb re-analysed the 5' RACE reads in MiXCR, keeping a single row per CDR3 protein. The top ten clones hold over 2% of a sample with about 1.8 million distinct CDR3 sequences, 40% to 55% of them seen once. From germline, CDR1 is SGHAT and CDR2 FQDESV (reference sequence). The ends lost 3 bases at V and 3 bases at J; junction bases unmatched: 8. The CDR3 extends over 15 amino acids.

The rearrangement uses TRBV11-1 and TRBJ2-7; TRBD1 matches at 7 bases. Material: blood. This clonotype originated in a woman aged 40 to 50 in good health. CDR3 sequence: CASSFLPGQNYEQYF. Here the CDR3 DNA reads TGTGCCAGCAGCTTCCTCCCGGGACAGAACTACGAGCAGTACTTC.